The next 23 T cell receptor beta chains were all read from a single sample in a study of blood T cell repertoires in COVID-19. Repertoires were generated with immunoSEQ multiplex PCR, while TCRdb's copy carries only in-frame clones and drops some. The table shows 140,000 to 150,000 clones, with around 89% occurring only once. Material: peripheral blood. The source is a man in his fifties or sixties with active or convalescent COVID-19.

J is TRBJ1-5 and V is TRBV24-1, with unresolved D. CDR1 and CDR2 (germline): KGHDR, SFDVKD. This CDR3 contains 14 residues. V shed 4 bases and J shed 0 bases, with 6 bases lying between them. The CDR3 DNA sequence: TGTGCCACCAGTGAACCAGTTAGCAATCAGCCCCAGCATTTT. Translated: CATSEPVSNQPQHF.

The chain recombines TRBV4-2 with TRBJ2-5; 9 bases are shared with TRBD2. The CDR3 length is 15 residues. J lost 2 bases, V lost 1 base, and 2 bases had no gene match. CDR1 is LGHNA, CDR2 YNFKEQ, per germline. The CDR3 reads CASSQGTSEQETQYF. The DNA for the CDR3 is TGTGCCAGCAGCCAAGGGACTAGCGAGCAAGAGACCCAGTACTTC.

The chain recombines TRBV6-5 with TRBJ1-5, with D maybe TRBD1 (6 bases). Trimming took off 8 bases at V and 5 bases at J, with 16 bases between the two ends. The CDR3 consists of 14 residues. Germline CDR1 is MNHEY and CDR2 is SVGAGI. This CDR3 is CASGDHRADQPQHF. DNA for the CDR3: TGTGCCAGCGGAGATCACAGGGCCGATCAGCCCCAGCATTTT.

V usage is TRBV4-3 and J usage is TRBJ1-2, with 7 bases aligning to TRBD1. Per the germline V gene, CDR1 is LGHNA and CDR2 is YSLEER. Trimming took 0 bases from V and 5 from J; bases not matched to a gene: 6. The CDR3 totals 15 residues. For the CDR3, the DNA is TGCGCCAGCAGCCAAGATGGAGGGGGCTATTATGGCTACACCTTC. Translating gives CASSQDGGGYYGYTF.

The chain has TRBV3-1 (or the pseudogene TRBV3-2) and TRBJ2-3; 13 bases line up with TRBD2. With V trimmed by 6 bases and J by 5 bases, 2 bases remained unmatched. CDR1 and CDR2 from the germline V gene are LGHDT and YNNKEL (reference sequence). This CDR3 is built from 14 residues. The CDR3: CASRGLAGLDTQYF. For the CDR3, the DNA is TGTGCCAGCAGGGGACTAGCGGGATTAGATACGCAGTATTTT.

The CDR3 nucleotides read TGTGCCAGCAGCTTGGGCAGCCCCGAAGATGGAGATACGCAGTATTTT. Translation: CASSLGSPEDGDTQYF. The chain combines TRBV7-9 with TRBJ2-3; D gene unclear. V dropped 3 bases and J dropped 5 bases, with 18 bases sitting between them. The CDR3 loop spans 16 amino acids. Looked up from germline, CDR1 is SEHNR and CDR2 is FQNEAQ (reference sequence).

The chain combines TRBV4-2 with TRBJ2-7; TRBD2 is a possible D gene (6 bases). The V and J ends lost 0 bases and 6 bases respectively, with 9 bases between them. This CDR3 spans 13 amino acids. Looked up from germline, CDR1 is LGHNA and CDR2 is YNFKEQ. The CDR3 nucleotides read TGTGCCAGCAGCCAAGAGACTAGTTCCGAGCAGTACTTC. It codes for CASSQETSSEQYF.

About this clone: Other DNA sequences in this specimen translate into the identical CDR3. The J gene is TRBJ1-1, the V gene TRBV18; tentative D call: TRBD1 (6 bases). This CDR3 comprises 15 residues. The ends were cut back, 2 bases at V and 0 bases at J, with 10 bases in the middle. Germline values: CDR1 KGHSH, CDR2 LQKENI. CDR3 residues: CASSPKDSLNTEAFF. DNA for the CDR3: TGTGCCAGCTCACCAAAGGACAGCCTGAACACTGAAGCTTTCTTT.

This clone was detected only once. The CDR3 sequence is CATGRGNQPQHF. CDR3 DNA: TGTGCCACCGGCAGGGGGAATCAGCCCCAGCATTTT. This chain joins TRBV24-1 and TRBJ1-5, with TRBD1 matching over 7 bases. CDR3 size: 12 residues. Losses at the gene ends were 9 bases for V and 4 bases for J; bases not matched to a gene: 2. Per germline, CDR1 KGHDR and CDR2 SFDVKD.

The rearrangement uses TRBV28 and TRBJ1-4, with 7 bases that match TRBD1. The germline CDR1 and CDR2 sequences are MDHEN and SYDVKM. With 5 bases clipped from V and 8 bases from J, the junction kept 11 bases outside the gene matches. The CDR3 sequence is 15 residues long. CDR3 sequence: CASSTRTGSIEKLFF. The CDR3 DNA reads as TGTGCCAGCAGTACTCGGACAGGTTCAATCGAAAAACTGTTTTTT.

The V call is TRBV4-3, the J call TRBJ2-7; D gene ambiguous. V dropped 0 bases and J dropped 3 bases, with 9 bases sitting between them. CDR3 length equals 14 residues. The germline CDR1 and CDR2 sequences are LGHNA and YSLEER. CDR3 coding DNA: TGCGCCAGCAGCCAAGATCTCGGCGGCTACGAGCAGTACTTC. This encodes CASSQDLGGYEQYF.

The rearrangement links TRBV2 to TRBJ1-3, with D perhaps TRBD1 (6 bases). CDR3 length equals 13 residues. V shed 6 bases and J shed 2 bases, with 8 bases lying between them. Germline-derived CDR1 and CDR2 are SNHLY and FYNNEI. The CDR3 loop reads CASSGTPGNTIYF. The CDR3 coding sequence is TGTGCCAGCAGCGGGACACCTGGAAACACCATATATTTT.

This clone was detected once. The rearrangement uses TRBV5-1 and TRBJ1-2; D uncertain. The CDR3 consists of 14 residues. V lost 3 bases to trimming and J lost 8 bases, with 17 bases between them. Per germline, CDR1 SGHRS and CDR2 YFSETQ. The CDR3 protein is CASSYSSGEGGYTF. Written as DNA, the CDR3 is TGCGCCAGCAGCTATTCTTCCGGGGAAGGCGGCTACACCTTC.

The V gene is TRBV20-1, the J gene TRBJ1-1; tentatively, D is TRBD1 (5 bases). Germline lookup yields CDR1 DFQATT and CDR2 SNEGSKA (reference sequence). The CDR3 extends over 11 amino acids. V gave up 3 bases and J gave up 14 bases, with 16 bases separating them. CDR3 region: CSASIQGLRFF. CDR3 in DNA: TGCAGTGCTAGTATCCAGGGCCTACGGTTCTTT.

The rearrangement joins TRBV7-9 to TRBJ1-4; D unresolved. In germline, CDR1 is SEHNR, CDR2 FQNEAQ (reference sequence). The CDR3 has 14 residues. V was cut by 4 bases and J by 4 bases, with 10 bases left in between. The CDR3 sequence: CASSSRKVNEKLFF. CDR3 bases: TGTGCCAGCAGCTCCAGGAAGGTTAATGAAAAACTGTTTTTT.

This chain links TRBV4-3 with TRBJ1-4; D is perhaps TRBD1 (5 bases). Trimming stripped 0 bases from V and 4 bases from J, with 18 bases between. The CDR3 is made up of 18 amino acids. Germline lookup yields CDR1 LGHNA and CDR2 YSLEER. DNA for the CDR3: TGCGCCAGCAGCCAAGACGAGGCAGGGTGGGCCTTTAATGAAAAACTGTTTTTT. This sequence encodes CASSQDEAGWAFNEKLFF.

V gene TRBV2 combines with J gene TRBJ2-5, with 7 bases identical to TRBD1. There are 14 residues in the CDR3. Looked up from germline, CDR1 is SNHLY and CDR2 is FYNNEI. J was trimmed by 5 bases and V by 4 bases; bases with no gene match: 7. CDR3: CASSGRGQRETQYF. The CDR3 nucleotides read TGTGCCAGCAGTGGAAGGGGGCAGAGGGAGACCCAGTACTTC.

V usage is TRBV28 and J usage is TRBJ1-2; D is perhaps TRBD1 (6 bases). Trimming shortened V by 4 bases and J by 2 bases, and 14 bases separated the two germline ends. The CDR3 covers 15 residues. CDR1 is MDHEN, CDR2 SYDVKM, per germline. The CDR3 sequence is CASSSQGIGNYGYTF. DNA for the CDR3: TGTGCCAGCAGTTCACAGGGAATTGGGAACTATGGCTACACCTTC.

V and J are TRBV5-8 and TRBJ1-3; 7 nucleotides match TRBD1. This CDR3 contains 14 residues. Trimming removed 4 bases from V and 4 bases from J; junction bases left unmatched: 5. Germline CDR1 SGHTS, CDR2 YDEGEE. The CDR3 spells CASSRGQLGNTIYF. The DNA for the CDR3 is TGTGCCAGCAGCCGGGGACAGCTAGGAAACACCATATATTTT.

The chain joins TRBV24-1 to TRBJ1-5; 9 bases map to TRBD1. J was trimmed by 6 bases and V by 3 bases; bases with no gene match: 5. The CDR3 is made up of 15 amino acids. Germline V gives CDR1 KGHDR, CDR2 SFDVKD. CDR3 bases: TGTGCCACCAGTGATACGGACAGGGGCACTCAGCCCCAGCATTTT. Its protein product is CATSDTDRGTQPQHF.

The rearrangement links TRBV6-5 to TRBJ2-5, with D tentatively TRBD2 (6 bases). The CDR3 is 14 residues long. Germline V CDR1 and CDR2: MNHEY, SVGAGI. V was cut by 0 bases and J by 3 bases, with 8 bases left in between. CDR3 region: CASSYSWGEETQYF. As DNA, the CDR3 is TGTGCCAGCAGTTACTCTTGGGGGGAAGAGACCCAGTACTTC.

The chain couples TRBV3-1 (or the pseudogene TRBV3-2) to TRBJ2-3; D unclear. Trimming removed 1 base from V and 1 base from J, with 9 bases in between. The CDR3 is made up of 15 amino acids. The V gene's germline CDR1 is LGHDT and CDR2 YNNKEL (reference sequence). In nucleotides, the CDR3 is TGTGCCAGCAGCCAAGCGTGTAAATGCACAGATACGCAGTATTTT. Translation: CASSQACKCTDTQYF.

The CDR3 DNA follows: TGTGCCAGCAGCGTACCGGGACAGGGGGCCGTTCAGCCCCAGCATTTT. This codes for CASSVPGQGAVQPQHF. The rearrangement links TRBV7-2 to TRBJ1-5; 12 bases are a match to TRBD1. V dropped 5 bases and J dropped 6; count of bases not matched to a gene: 8. The CDR3 is 16 residues long. The germline gives CDR1 SGHTA, CDR2 FQGNSA.